This T cell receptor beta chain is drawn from a study of cytomegalovirus exposure and HLA in healthy donors. The PCR contained 60 Vbeta and 13 Jbeta primers. Only in-frame clones appear in the TCRdb table, and some are missing; sequencing was by immunoSEQ multiplex PCR. The sample consists of more than 95,000 clones, around 80% of them appearing once. After removal of 8 bases from V and 5 bases from J, the junction contained 9 bases not matched to a gene. The germline V gene encodes CDR1 LNHDA and CDR2 SQIVND (reference sequence). CDR3 length: 14 residues. The sequenced material came from PBMCs. This chain joins TRBV19 and TRBJ1-5; 7 bases align to TRBD1. This TCR came from a female donor in good health and CMV-seronegative. CDR3 sequence: CASRRDSNDQPQHF. DNA for the CDR3: TGTGCCAGTCGCCGGGACAGTAACGATCAGCCCCAGCATTTT. The full variable domain, completed using reference TRBV19 and TRBJ1-5, is DGGITQSPKYLFRKEGQNVTLSCEQNLNHDAMYWYRQDPGQGLRLIYYSQIVNDFQKGDIAEGYSVSREKKESFPLTVTSAQKNPTAFYLCASRRDSNDQPQHFGDGTRLSIL.